The 9 T cell receptor beta chains below were found in one sample sequenced in a study of blood T cell repertoires in COVID-19. Profiling relied on immunoSEQ multiplex PCR, and the TCRdb table lists in-frame clones only, not all of them. In the table there are about 260,000 clones, over 75% of which are singletons. Sequencing was performed on peripheral blood. Receptor source: a human donor in a cohort sampled during active COVID-19.

The chain recombines TRBV6-5 with TRBJ2-7; weak D call: TRBD1 (6 bases). The CDR3 spans 14 residues. The germline V gene encodes CDR1 MNHEY and CDR2 SVGAGI. The V and J ends lost 6 bases and 2 bases respectively, with 14 bases between them. The CDR3 region has the DNA TGTGCCAGCAGATTACAGGGCGCTCCCTACGAGCAGTACTTC. This gives the protein CASRLQGAPYEQYF.

The genes are TRBV4-1 and TRBJ1-5; D not resolved. The germline CDR1 and CDR2 sequences are MGHRA and YSYEKL. The CDR3 totals 15 residues. The V and J ends lost 0 bases and 5 bases respectively, with 11 bases between them. In nucleotides, the CDR3 is TGCGCCAGCAGCCAAGAGCGGGCAGCGGATCAGCCCCAGCATTTT. It translates to CASSQERAADQPQHF.

The rearrangement joins TRBV3-1 (or the pseudogene TRBV3-2) to TRBJ1-1; D is ambiguous. The CDR3 extends over 15 amino acids. Germline V CDR1 and CDR2: LGHDT, YNNKEL (reference sequence). V was cut by 2 bases and J by 3 bases, with 13 bases left in between. CDR3 sequence (DNA): TGTGCCAGCAGCCAAAGCTTGGGAGTTCACACTGAAGCTTTCTTT. As protein: CASSQSLGVHTEAFF.

This clone was recorded many times. This sequence joins TRBV11-2 and TRBJ1-5; 7 positions agree with TRBD1. Unmatched junction bases numbered 1, after V lost 5 bases and J lost 0 bases. The CDR3 is 14 amino acids. CDR1 and CDR2 from the germline V gene are SGHAT and FQNNGV. The CDR3 region is CASSRTGSNQPQHF. CDR3 coding DNA: TGTGCCAGCAGCCGGACAGGTAGCAATCAGCCCCAGCATTTT.

The J gene is TRBJ1-2, the V gene TRBV20-1; no firm D call. Looked up from germline, CDR1 is DFQATT and CDR2 is SNEGSKA (reference sequence). The V end was cut by 3 bases, the J end by 0 bases, with 11 bases between. This CDR3 is 14 amino acids long. The CDR3 sequence: CSASSPPSNYGYTF. DNA for the CDR3: TGCAGTGCTAGTTCCCCCCCTTCTAACTATGGCTACACCTTC.

The rearrangement joins TRBV5-8 to TRBJ1-2, with a possible D match to TRBD1 (6 bases). The CDR3 covers 13 residues. Germline CDR1 reads SGHTS; CDR2 reads YDEGEE. V was pared by 2 bases and J by 9 bases, with 14 bases between. The CDR3, as DNA: TGTGCCAGCAGCTTCGGGGGAGGGGGTCGCTACACCTTC. It translates to CASSFGGGGRYTF.

The chain recombines TRBV2 with TRBJ2-3; the match to TRBD2 covers 7 bases. After removal of 3 bases from V and 0 bases from J, the junction contained 9 bases not matched to a gene. CDR1 and CDR2 from the germline V gene are SNHLY and FYNNEI. This CDR3 comprises 17 residues. CDR3 sequence: CASSEASGIPSTDTQYF. The CDR3 DNA reads TGTGCCAGCAGTGAGGCTAGCGGTATACCTAGCACAGATACGCAGTATTTT.

The rearrangement links TRBV12-1 to TRBJ1-5; no DNA check was done on the table's D call, TRBD1. TRBV12-1 is flagged as a pseudogene. The CDR3 extends over 22 amino acids. The CDR3 DNA follows: TGTGCCAGCAGCCAACACCATCCGCCGGACATCAATCCACCTTATAGCAATCAGCCCCAGCATTTT. This sequence encodes CASSQHHPPDINPPYSNQPQHF.

V usage is TRBV19 and J usage is TRBJ1-2; 8 nucleotides line up with TRBD1. The CDR3 has 12 amino acids. Germline loops: CDR1 LNHDA, CDR2 SQIVND (reference sequence). The trim removed 4 bases at V and 6 bases at J, leaving 1 base unmatched. The CDR3 is CASSTDRDGYTF. CDR3 nucleotide sequence: TGTGCCAGTAGTACGGACAGGGATGGCTACACCTTC.